The source of this TCR beta chain is a study of glioma-infiltrating T cells (dated by TCRdb to about 2016). Background for the entire study: TCR alpha- and beta-chain repertoires were sequenced from glioma tissue, non-neoplastic brain tissue and matched peripheral blood mononuclear cells. Three low-grade glioma patients, several primary glioblastoma patients and three non-glioma patients contributing non-neoplastic brain tissue were included in the paired cohort. To measure how far tissue and blood T-cell populations diverged, each tissue-infiltrating repertoire was compared against the peripheral blood repertoire of the same patient. General findings and caveats noted by the study authors: In non-neoplastic patients, VJ-independent divergence between tissue and blood fell below expectation, whereas in all gliomas, and especially in low-grade gliomas, the divergence rose above expectation. Group comparisons rested on small numbers: three non-neoplastic, three low-grade glioma and several glioblastoma patients. Only a very small number of CDR3 sequences turned up in both tissue and blood, a result put down to high CDR3 diversity combined with limited sampling.

TCR alpha and beta CDR3 regions were amplified with the iRepertoire nested amplicon-rescue multiplex PCR (arm-PCR) platform from RNA. For one-step reverse transcription and amplification, roughly 90-400 ng of tissue mRNA or PBMC total RNA was used as input. After bead purification, a secondary multiplex PCR added Illumina adapters, and libraries were gel-purified between 200 and 400 bp. Demultiplexing relied on internal 6-nucleotide barcodes carried by the libraries. Libraries were sequenced on an Illumina MiSeq with 2x220 or 2x250 nucleotide paired-end reads. The study's processing was this. Paired reads were merged using FLASH 1.2.11 and aligned with BWA-MEM to the GRCh37 human genome, and TRA and TRB reads were then extracted. V and J assignment used an IMGT-derived reference of cassette sequences and CDR3 motifs that included pseudogenes. Reads were translated in three frames, and productive CDR3s were defined by a C…FGXG motif without stop codons. Unique combinations of V-J cassette pair and CDR3 amino acid sequence were defined as clonotypes. Filtering of reads was based on Hamming distance, with the threshold set by the sequence error rate of each sample in mapped regions. TCRdb trimmed public reads at Q25 via fastp, called clones via MiXCR and kept in-frame beta chains. Each entry merges the rows of one CDR3 protein and shows their most common DNA and genes. Here the V and J calls rest on TCRdb's processing, not on the authors' analysis. The sample contains roughly 20,000 distinct CDR3 sequences, 20% to 25% of them found a single time. 13% of the sample is taken by the ten largest.

This clonotype is considered medium-sized (0.01 to 0.1%). The target of this receptor is not known. Base qualities are not recorded, but no much larger clone differs from it by a single base. The V and J ends are trimmed by 5 bases and 11 bases, leaving 15 bases between them. Reading from cysteine to phenylalanine, the CDR3 counts 12 amino acids. This entry keeps only the CDR3 DNA: 36 bases, framed from base 1. The CDR1 and CDR2 encoded by the germline V gene are SGHTA and FQGNSA. The receptor comes from a human donor with low-grade glioma or glioblastoma, undergoing nonglioma brain surgery, or in good health (not recorded which). The rearrangement combines TRBV7-2 with TRBJ1-1; TRBD1 could be the D gene, as 5 bases match. Sequencing was done on a sample of glioma tissue, nonneoplastic brain tissue, or PBMCs (not recorded which). The CDR3 is CASSPYMGEAFF. At the DNA level, the sequence is TGTGCCAGCAGCCCCTACATGGGGGAGGCTTTCTTT.